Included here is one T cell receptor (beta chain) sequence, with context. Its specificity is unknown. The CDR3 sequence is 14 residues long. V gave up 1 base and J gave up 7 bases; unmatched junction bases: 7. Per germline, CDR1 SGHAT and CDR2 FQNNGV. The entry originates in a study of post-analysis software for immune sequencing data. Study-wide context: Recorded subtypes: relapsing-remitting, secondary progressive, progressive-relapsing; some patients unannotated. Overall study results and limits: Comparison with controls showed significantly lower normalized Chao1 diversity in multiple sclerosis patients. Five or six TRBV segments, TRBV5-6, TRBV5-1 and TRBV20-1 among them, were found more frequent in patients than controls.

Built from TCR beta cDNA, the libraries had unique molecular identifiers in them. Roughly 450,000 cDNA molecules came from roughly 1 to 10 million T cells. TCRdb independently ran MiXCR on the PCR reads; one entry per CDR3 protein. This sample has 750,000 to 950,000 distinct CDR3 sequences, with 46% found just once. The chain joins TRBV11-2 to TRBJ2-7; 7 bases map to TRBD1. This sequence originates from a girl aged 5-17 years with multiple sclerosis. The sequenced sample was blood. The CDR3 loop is CASSLGPGGNEQYF. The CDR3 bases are TGTGCCAGCAGCTTAGGGCCAGGGGGTAATGAGCAGTACTTC.